One and the same sample provided the 10 T cell receptor beta chains below, sequenced in a study of radiation and T cells in renal cell carcinoma. TCRdb keeps only in-frame clones here, not all; method: immunoSEQ multiplex PCR. The table includes 130,000 to 150,000 clones, approximately 86% detected once. Sample time point: blood 4 weeks post-SBRT, at nephrectomy. The treatment was: 15 Gy SBRT to primary tumor, nephrectomy 4 weeks later. Here the sequenced sample was blood, taken from a patient whose treatment included radiotherapy and nephrectomy. Receptors originate from a woman in her 50s with renal cell carcinoma.

The chain carries TRBV27 and TRBJ1-6; 8 bases align to TRBD1. Losses at the gene ends were 5 bases for V and 7 bases for J; bases not matched to a gene: 7. The CDR3 sequence is 15 residues long. CDR1 is MNHEY and CDR2 is SMNVEV in the germline V gene (reference sequence). The CDR3 nucleotides are TGTGCCAGCAGTCGAGACAGGGGAAGGAATTCACCCCTCCACTTT. Protein: CASSRDRGRNSPLHF.

The rearrangement uses TRBV27 and TRBJ2-7; TRBD2 agrees at 7 bases. V was clipped by 3 bases and J by 3 bases; unmatched bases: 5. The CDR3 spans 14 residues. CDR1 and CDR2 (germline): MNHEY, SMNVEV (reference sequence). The CDR3 protein is CASSLAGAYYEQYF. The CDR3 DNA reads TGTGCCAGCAGTTTGGCGGGAGCTTACTACGAGCAGTACTTC.

About this clone itself: A read error may account for a junction end that differs from germline. The chain uses TRBV7-9 and TRBJ2-5; TRBD2 matches at 10 bases. Looked up from germline, CDR1 is SEHNR and CDR2 is FQNEAQ (reference sequence). The CDR3 spans 15 residues. CDR3 sequence (DNA): TGTGCCAGCAGCGCCCTGGCGGGGACTAGCGCAAACAAGCACTTC. It yields the protein CASSALAGTSANKHF.

This rearrangement joins TRBV11-2 to TRBJ2-3; no clear D gene. The CDR3 extends over 16 amino acids. The germline CDR1 and CDR2 sequences are SGHAT and FQNNGV. Trimming cost V 3 bases and J 0 bases, with 13 bases left between them. CDR3 residues: CASSFNVAGSTDTQYF. DNA for the CDR3: TGTGCCAGCAGCTTCAACGTGGCCGGAAGCACAGATACGCAGTATTTT.

This chain joins TRBV5-4 and TRBJ2-3; D uncertain. Germline V CDR1 and CDR2: SGHNT, YYREEE (reference sequence). The V and J ends lost 1 base and 9 bases respectively, with 9 bases between them. The CDR3 has 12 amino acids. CDR3 sequence (DNA): TGTGCCAGCAGCTTGCCGCTTTCGACGCAGTATTTT. Protein sequence: CASSLPLSTQYF. The whole variable domain, filled in from reference TRBV5-4 and TRBJ2-3, reads ETGVTQSPTHLIKTRGQQVTLRCSSQSGHNTVSWYQQALGQGPQFIFQYYREEENGRGNFPPRFSGLQFPNYSSELNVNALELDDSALYLCASSLPLSTQYFGPGTRLTVL.

This chain joins TRBV4-1 and TRBJ1-4; D gene unclear. Deletions cut 1 base from V and 8 bases from J, with 11 bases between. The CDR3 loop spans 14 amino acids. The germline CDR1 and CDR2 sequences are MGHRA and YSYEKL. The CDR3 protein is CASSQANLREKLFF. CDR3 nucleotide sequence: TGCGCCAGCAGCCAAGCTAATCTTAGGGAAAAACTGTTTTTT.

The gene calls are TRBV25-1 and TRBJ2-6; D may be TRBD1 (6 bases). The CDR3 sequence is 15 residues long. The V end was cut by 3 bases, the J end by 3 bases, with 9 bases between. Germline CDR1 is MGHDK and CDR2 is SYGVNS. This CDR3 reads CASSETGFGANVLTF. The CDR3 DNA reads TGTGCCAGCAGTGAGACAGGATTTGGGGCCAACGTCCTGACTTTC.

The chain uses TRBV28 and TRBJ1-1; possible D gene TRBD1, 6 bases. V was cut by 3 bases and J by 2 bases, with 7 bases left in between. The CDR3 runs 13 residues. Germline V gene data show CDR1 as MDHEN and CDR2 as SYDVKM. Here the CDR3 DNA reads TGTGCCAGCAGTTTGGACAGTAACACTGAAGCTTTCTTT. Amino acid sequence: CASSLDSNTEAFF.

The gene calls are TRBV15 and TRBJ2-4; TRBD1 or TRBD2 may be the D gene (5 bases each). Trimming stripped 5 bases from V and 0 bases from J, with 14 bases between. The length of the CDR3 is 16 residues. Germline V CDR1 and CDR2: LNHNV, YYDKDF (reference sequence). The CDR3, as DNA: TGTGCCACCAGCCGGAGAGGGGATCTAGCCAAAAACATTCAGTACTTC. It specifies CATSRRGDLAKNIQYF.

This chain uses TRBV21-1 with TRBJ1-3; the table's D call, TRBD1, has no DNA check behind it. TRBV21-1 counts as a pseudogene. CDR3 length: 18 amino acids. The CDR3 nucleotides are TGTGCCAGCAGCAAAGAGGACACCTCTGGGGAACACCCAAACACCATATATTTT. This sequence encodes CASSKEDTSGEHPNTIYF.